This note documents a single T cell receptor beta chain sequence. The antigen it recognizes is unknown. Base qualities are not at hand, and no much larger clone is one base apart. After removal of 1 base from V and 2 bases from J, the junction retains 2 bases not matched to a gene. Sequences LGHNT (CDR1) and FRNRAP (CDR2) are obtained from the germline V gene. Reading from cysteine to phenylalanine, the CDR3 counts 15 amino acids. CDR3 DNA only is kept here, 45 bases in frame from base 1. The label giving this sample's treatment or condition can be read as: approximately 9-day PBMC culture with coronavirus spike peptide pools or control peptides (ViraFEST assay). The ViraFEST assay was used in the study, in which antigen-specific T cells were expanded with peptide pools and expanded clonotypes were subsequently identified by TCR sequencing. Positive SARS-CoV-2 PCR tests in the convalescent patients dated from March to December 2020, before Alpha, Beta and Delta variants emerged in the United States. PBMCs were cultured at roughly 1.8 million per well in IMDM supplemented with approximately 5% human AB serum and around 10 IU/ml IL-2, with 9.5 to 10 ug/ml peptide pools added. On days 3 and 7, half of the culture medium was replaced with fresh IL-2-containing medium. After 10 to 11 days of culture, CD4+ T cells were isolated by negative selection with the EasySep CD4+ T cell isolation kit. PBMCs were separated from whole blood using Ficoll-Paque Plus gradient centrifugation and then either used fresh or cryopreserved at -140C. Culture conditions were generally each tested in triplicate wells.

This sample stems from a study of vaccination and CD4 T cells after COVID-19 (dated by TCRdb to 2022 to 2024). Notes on the research overall: SARS-CoV-2 positivity had been established in the convalescent patients by nasal swab PCR, and mild disease was recorded in several of these patients and severe disease in one. Control cultures received a CEFX viral epitope pool as the positive control, an HIV-1 Nef peptide pool as the negative control, or no peptide. The convalescent cohort comprised six males and four females, including two Hispanic individuals, seven Caucasians, two Asians and one multiracial person. Post-COVID blood samples from convalescent patients were collected a median of roughly 100 days after diagnosis, with a range of roughly 35 to 170 days. Participants received two doses of either the Pfizer-BioNTech BNT162b2 vaccine (n=8) or the Moderna mRNA-1273 vaccine (n=2). Post-vaccine blood samples were collected a median of 72 days after the second vaccine dose, ranging from roughly 12 to 250 days. For stimulating the cultures, overlapping spike peptide pools were used, derived from SARS-CoV-2 as well as from the common cold coronaviruses HCoV-NL63, HCoV-OC43 and HCoV-229E. The spike-specific CD4+ TCR repertoire was compared before and after mRNA vaccination in under 11 COVID-19 convalescent patients and a few infection-naive healthy vaccine recipients. Overall study outcomes, separate from this receptor: Among the post-vaccine SARS-CoV-2-reactive clones in convalescent patients, a median roughly 85% showed up only after vaccination, which suggests vaccine-specific priming. The median count of SARS-CoV-2-reactive clonotypes went up from around 23 after infection to roughly 38 after vaccination, although the change was not significant. Of the vaccine-specific clones found in convalescent patients, nearly all (304 of 307) were mono-reactive for SARS-CoV-2 spike instead of being cross-reactive with common cold coronaviruses. The study included relatively few convalescent patients and did not analyze early timepoints after natural infection.

Libraries were made using PCR. DNA from cultured CD4+ T cells underwent TCR sequencing with the Oncomine TCR Beta short-read assay at the Johns Hopkins FTIC core. The QIAamp micro DNA kit was used to extract genomic DNA from the cultured CD4+ T cells. The Oncomine TCR Beta libraries from cultured CD4+ T cells were pooled using unique dual indexes and then sequenced on an Illumina iSeq 100. The published analysis was carried out like this. Non-productive sequences were filtered out, and CDR3s that did not start with C, did not end with F or W, or were shorter than 7 amino acids were discarded. The MANAFEST web application was used to identify antigen-specific clonotypes by comparing peptide-stimulated wells against reference wells and other culture wells. Positive clones required FDR below 0.05, an odds ratio above 5, and productive frequency above 0.1% in at least two of three replicate wells. A clonotype counted as cross-reactive if it showed significant expansion both in the SARS-CoV-2 spike wells and in at least one common cold coronavirus spike condition. Using R version 3.6.1, CDR3 homology was evaluated through Levenshtein distances (stringdist) along with unrooted phylogenetic trees (ape). TCRdb handled the public reads itself, with Q25 trimming in fastp and clone calling in MiXCR, and kept productive beta chains. All rows with the same CDR3 protein become a single entry with the most common DNA and genes. These V and J calls originate from TCRdb's pipeline instead of the authors' own analysis. Counted in this sample were 9,000 to 15,000 distinct CDR3 sequences; 35% to 55% of them appeared once. The ten most abundant clones make up less than 7.5% of the sample.

This receptor was identified in a human donor who had recovered from COVID-19. The sequence links TRBV12-5 to TRBJ2-7, with 10 bases in between that match TRBD1. The specimen was CD4+ T cells from blood, cultured in vitro. The CDR3 reads as follows: CASGLAGTGAYEQYF. The nucleotide sequence is given as TGTGCTAGTGGTTTGGCCGGGACAGGGGCCTACGAGCAGTACTTC.